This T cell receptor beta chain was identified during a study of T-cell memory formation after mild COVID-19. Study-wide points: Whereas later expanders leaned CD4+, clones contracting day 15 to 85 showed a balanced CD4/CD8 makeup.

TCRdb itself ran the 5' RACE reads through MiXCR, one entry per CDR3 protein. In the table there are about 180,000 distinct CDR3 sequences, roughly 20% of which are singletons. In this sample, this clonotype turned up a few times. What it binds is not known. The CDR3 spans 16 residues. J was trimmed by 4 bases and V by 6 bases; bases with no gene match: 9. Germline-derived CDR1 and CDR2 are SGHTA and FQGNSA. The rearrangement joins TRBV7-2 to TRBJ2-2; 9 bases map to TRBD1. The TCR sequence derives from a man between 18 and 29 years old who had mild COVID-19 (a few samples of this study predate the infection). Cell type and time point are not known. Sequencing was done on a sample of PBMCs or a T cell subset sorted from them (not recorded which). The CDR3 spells CASRSTGGKFTGELFF. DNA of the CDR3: TGTGCCAGCAGGTCGACAGGGGGGAAATTCACCGGGGAGCTGTTTTTT.